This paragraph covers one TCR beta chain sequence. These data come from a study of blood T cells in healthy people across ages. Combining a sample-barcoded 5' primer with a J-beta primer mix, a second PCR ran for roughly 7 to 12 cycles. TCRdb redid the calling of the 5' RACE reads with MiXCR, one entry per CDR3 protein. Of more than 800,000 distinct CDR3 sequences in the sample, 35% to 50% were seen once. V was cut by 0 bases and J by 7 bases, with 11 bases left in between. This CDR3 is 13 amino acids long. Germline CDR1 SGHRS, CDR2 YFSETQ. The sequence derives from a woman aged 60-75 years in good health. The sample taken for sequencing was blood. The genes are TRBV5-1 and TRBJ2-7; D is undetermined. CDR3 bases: TGCGCCAGCAGCTTGGTGGACCGTGGTGAGCAGTACTTC. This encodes CASSLVDRGEQYF.